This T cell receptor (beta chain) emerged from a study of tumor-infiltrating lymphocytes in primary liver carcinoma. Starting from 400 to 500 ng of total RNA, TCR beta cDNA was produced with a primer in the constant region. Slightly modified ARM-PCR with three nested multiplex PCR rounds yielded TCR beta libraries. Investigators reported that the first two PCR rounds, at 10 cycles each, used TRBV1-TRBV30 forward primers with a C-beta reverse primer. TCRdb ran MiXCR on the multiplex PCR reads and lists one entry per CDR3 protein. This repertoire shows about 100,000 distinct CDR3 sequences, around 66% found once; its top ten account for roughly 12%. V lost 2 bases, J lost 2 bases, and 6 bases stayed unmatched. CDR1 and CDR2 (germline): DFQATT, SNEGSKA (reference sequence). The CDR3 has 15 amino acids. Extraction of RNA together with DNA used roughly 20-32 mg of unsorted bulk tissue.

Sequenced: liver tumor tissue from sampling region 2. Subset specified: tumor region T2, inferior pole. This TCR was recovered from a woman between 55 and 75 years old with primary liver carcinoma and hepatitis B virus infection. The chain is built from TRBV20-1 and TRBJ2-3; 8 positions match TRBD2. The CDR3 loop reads CSARRQRENTDTQYF. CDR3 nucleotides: TGCAGTGCTAGAAGACAGCGGGAGAACACAGATACGCAGTATTTT.